The rows below give T cell receptor beta chains drawn from one sample of a study of beta chain features in type 1 diabetes. Sequencing used immunoSEQ multiplex PCR; TCRdb keeps in-frame clones, though not all of them. The table lists a few hundred thousand clones, over 25% of them singletons. Sequenced sample: naive CD4+ T cells from blood. These receptors originate from a man between 18 and 29 years old in good health. CDR3s include the opening cysteine and the closing phenylalanine or tryptophan. A D gene is named only where the DNA matches it firmly. Clone size is shown for a subset of rows, as once, few, many or a class of expanded clone.

v_gene	abundance	j_gene	d_gene	CDR3nt	CDR3aa
TRBV30	few	TRBJ1-2	NA	TGTGCCTGGAGCCGGGGAAACTATGGCTACACCTTC	CAWSRGNYGYTF
TRBV5-4	NA	TRBJ2-5	TRBD1	TGTGCCAGCAGCTTTACAGGGGGCCGGCAAGAGACCCAGTACTTC	CASSFTGGRQETQYF
TRBV7-3	few	TRBJ2-1	NA	TGTGCCAGCCAAGGTCCTACCGAGGCCCGCTATGAGCAGTTCTTC	CASQGPTEARYEQFF
TRBV10-3	NA	TRBJ2-2	NA	TGTGCCATCAGTGAGTCTGCACTTCCCGGGGAGCTGTTTTTT	CAISESALPGELFF
TRBV28	NA	TRBJ2-7	TRBD1	TGTGCCAGCAGAGCCCGACCGGGACAGGGCTCCTACGAGCAGTACTTC	CASRARPGQGSYEQYF
TRBV2	NA	TRBJ2-5	TRBD1	TGTGCCAGCAACCGGGACAGGGGGCAAGAGACCCAGTACTTC	CASNRDRGQETQYF
TRBV7-9	NA	TRBJ2-7	NA	TGTGCCAGCAGCTCGCGGGGTGCCTACGAGCAGTACTTC	CASSSRGAYEQYF
TRBV19	NA	TRBJ2-7	TRBD1	TGTGCCAGTAGTATGAGCAGGGGGCCATACGAGCAGTACTTC	CASSMSRGPYEQYF
TRBV25-1	few	TRBJ2-5	NA	TGTGCCAGCAAGCTAGACCAAGAGACCCAGTACTTC	CASKLDQETQYF
TRBV2	NA	TRBJ2-2	TRBD2	TGTGCCAGCATCGGACTAGCGTTAAGGGCAAACACCGGGGAGCTGTTTTTT	CASIGLALRANTGELFF
TRBV4-3	NA	TRBJ2-3	NA	TGCGCCAGCAGCCAAGAATTCACAGGCACAGATACGCAGTATTTT	CASSQEFTGTDTQYF
TRBV9	NA	TRBJ2-7	NA	TGTGCCAGCGGCGCCCAGGGGAGCTACGAGCAGTACTTC	CASGAQGSYEQYF
TRBV7-2	NA	TRBJ1-5	TRBD1	TGTGCCAGCAGCCGGGGGACAGCTAGCAATCAGCCCCAGCATTTT	CASSRGTASNQPQHF
TRBV30	NA	TRBJ1-1	TRBD1	TGTGCCTGGAGGGGACAGGTCGGCACTGAAGCTTTCTTT	CAWRGQVGTEAFF
TRBV5-4	NA	TRBJ2-7	TRBD2	TGTGCCAGCAGTACCGGACTAGCGGAGGGTAGGGAGCAGTACTTC	CASSTGLAEGREQYF
TRBV28	NA	TRBJ1-1	NA	TGTGCCAGCATCAACTCAGGGGCCGGGGCTTTCTTT	CASINSGAGAFF
TRBV7-2	NA	TRBJ2-7	TRBD1	TGTGCCAGCAGCCTAGGGGGCCCCGACATCTACGAGCAGTACTTC	CASSLGGPDIYEQYF
TRBV5-6	NA	TRBJ1-1	NA	TGTGCCAGCAGCTTGCTGAACACTGAAGCTTTCTTT	CASSLLNTEAFF
TRBV29-1	few	TRBJ2-2	TRBD2	TGCAGCGTTCTCGCGGGAGGGCCCCGGGAGCTGTTTTTT	CSVLAGGPRELFF
TRBV4-1	NA	TRBJ2-1	NA	TGCGCCAGCAGCCAAGACGGGTCGGACAATGAGCAGTTCTTC	CASSQDGSDNEQFF
TRBV29-1	NA	TRBJ1-1	NA	TGCAGCGTTGAGAGGGTTCTGAACACTGAAGCTTTCTTT	CSVERVLNTEAFF
TRBV23-1	few	TRBJ2-3	TRBD1	TGCGCCAGCATATCAGCGAGACAGGGGTTAAGGGGCACAGATACGCAGTATTTT	CASISARQGLRGTDTQYF
TRBV7-3	few	TRBJ2-1	NA	TGTGCCAGCAGCTCGACTTCCAATGAGCAGTTCTTC	CASSSTSNEQFF
TRBV28	NA	TRBJ2-2	NA	TGTGCCAGCAGTTTAAAGAATGGCGGGGAGCTGTTTTTT	CASSLKNGGELFF
TRBV15	NA	TRBJ1-1	NA	TGTGCCACCAGCAGAGATTGGGAGGCCCCGGAAGCTTTCTTT	CATSRDWEAPEAFF
TRBV29-1	NA	TRBJ2-7	TRBD1	TGCAGCGTTCGACAGGGCAGCGAGCAGTACTTC	CSVRQGSEQYF
TRBV28	NA	TRBJ2-7	NA	TGTGCCAGCAGTTTCCCCGGGCCCTACGAGCAGTACTTC	CASSFPGPYEQYF
TRBV4-3	few	TRBJ2-1	TRBD2	TGCGCCAGCAGCCCCATCCTAGCGGGAGCTTACAATGAGCAGTTCTTC	CASSPILAGAYNEQFF
TRBV30	NA	TRBJ2-1	NA	TGTGCCTGGAGTTCCAGGGGTCTAGCGAGGGAAGAGCAGTTCTTC	CAWSSRGLAREEQFF
TRBV29-1	NA	TRBJ2-5	NA	TGCAGCGCTCTTAAGGGGCAAGAGACCCAGTACTTC	CSALKGQETQYF
TRBV30	NA	TRBJ2-5	TRBD1	TGTGCCTGGAGTGTACAGGGGGTGTGGCAAGAGACCCAGTACTTC	CAWSVQGVWQETQYF
TRBV30	few	TRBJ2-7	NA	TGTGCCTGGACCACATTTGCAGCGTCCGAGCAGTACTTC	CAWTTFAASEQYF
TRBV9	NA	TRBJ2-1	TRBD1	TGTGCCAGCAGCGTAGGCCTACGGGACAGGGGACTAAATGAGCAGTTCTTC	CASSVGLRDRGLNEQFF
TRBV19	NA	TRBJ1-1	NA	TGTGCCAGTAGCTATCTCAGGAACACTGAAGCTTTCTTT	CASSYLRNTEAFF
TRBV28	NA	TRBJ1-2	NA	TGTGCCAGCAGTTTAGCCTCCCGGCGGTCGACCTTC	CASSLASRRSTF
TRBV11-1	NA	TRBJ2-1	NA	TGTGCCAGCGGCCCTAGCTACTACAATGAGCAGTTCTTC	CASGPSYYNEQFF
TRBV10-3	few	TRBJ1-1	NA	TGTGCCATCAGTGAGTCGAGGGAGGACACTGAAGCTTTCTTT	CAISESREDTEAFF
TRBV5-1	few	TRBJ2-1	TRBD2	TGCGCCAGCAGCTGGGCTAGCGGGAGTCGTAATGAGCAGTTCTTC	CASSWASGSRNEQFF
TRBV25-1	few	TRBJ2-6	NA	TGTGCCAGCAGTGAATATGGGGCGGCCGGGGCCAACGTCCTGACTTTC	CASSEYGAAGANVLTF
TRBV7-9	NA	TRBJ2-5	TRBD1	TGTGCCAGCAGTCGGAGACAGGGGGCGTTTAAAGAGACCCAGTACTTC	CASSRRQGAFKETQYF
TRBV9	once	TRBJ2-7	NA	TGTGCCAGCAGCGTAGGGTCCGGAATCTACGAGCAGTACTTC	CASSVGSGIYEQYF
TRBV15	NA	TRBJ2-7	NA	TGTGCCACCAGCAGTCGGTACGGGATAGGTGACTTC	CATSSRYGIGDF
TRBV9	NA	TRBJ2-3	NA	TGTGCCAGCAGCGTAGAAACAGATACGCAGTATTTT	CASSVETDTQYF
TRBV30	few	TRBJ2-2	NA	TGTGCCTGGAGTCCCCAGGGGTTTAACACCGGGGAGCTGTTTTTT	CAWSPQGFNTGELFF
TRBV30	NA	TRBJ1-1	TRBD1	TGTGCCTGGAACTACAGGGGGTCGAGCACTGAAGCTTTCTTT	CAWNYRGSSTEAFF
TRBV30	few	TRBJ2-7	NA	TGTGCCTGGAGGGGAGACTGGGCAGCTGGGGGCTACGAGCAGTACTTC	CAWRGDWAAGGYEQYF
TRBV19	few	TRBJ2-3	TRBD2	TGTGCCAGTAGTACAGGACTAGCGGGAGCAAGCACAGATACGCAGTATTTT	CASSTGLAGASTDTQYF
TRBV7-3	few	TRBJ2-3	TRBD2	TGTGCCAGCAGCTCTGGGACTAGCGCGCGTTCAGATACGCAGTATTTT	CASSSGTSARSDTQYF
TRBV20-1	NA	TRBJ2-5	NA	TGCAGTGCGGTGACAGAAGAGACCCAGTACTTC	CSAVTEETQYF
TRBV20-1	NA	TRBJ2-1	NA	TGCAGTGCTAGCGGGGTGAATGAGCAGTTCTTC	CSASGVNEQFF
TRBV2	NA	TRBJ2-3	NA	TGTGCCAGCAGTGTGCAAGGCGGGATGGGGTTGAATACGCAGTATTTT	CASSVQGGMGLNTQYF
TRBV29-1	few	TRBJ2-5	NA	TGCAGCGTTCAGAGGGGGCGGGAGGTAGAGACCCAGTACTTC	CSVQRGREVETQYF